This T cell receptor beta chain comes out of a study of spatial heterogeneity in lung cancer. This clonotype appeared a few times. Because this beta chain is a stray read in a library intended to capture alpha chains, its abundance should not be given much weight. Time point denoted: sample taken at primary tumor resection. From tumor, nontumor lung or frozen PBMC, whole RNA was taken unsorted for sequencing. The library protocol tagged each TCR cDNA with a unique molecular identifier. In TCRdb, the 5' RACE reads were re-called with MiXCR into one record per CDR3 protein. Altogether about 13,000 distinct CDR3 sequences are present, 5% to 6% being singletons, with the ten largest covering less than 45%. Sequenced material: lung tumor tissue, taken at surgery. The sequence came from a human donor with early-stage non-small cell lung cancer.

CDR3 sequence reads: CSASTPGTSRPNSYEQYF. The CDR3 bases are TGCAGTGCTTCTACCCCCGGGACTTCAAGACCCAATTCCTACGAGCAGTACTTC. The chain uses TRBV20-1 and TRBJ2-7; possibly TRBD2 for D (6 bases). V lost 5 bases and J lost 1, with 27 bases in between. CDR1 DFQATT and CDR2 SNEGSKA come from the germline V gene (reference sequence). The CDR3 is 18 amino acids.